These 19 T cell receptor beta chains originate from one sample sequenced in a study of T cell responses to AZD1222 COVID-19 vaccine. Here immunoSEQ multiplex PCR was the method, and the copy in TCRdb shows in-frame clones only, minus some. This sample has around 190,000 clones; roughly nine tenths occur once, and the top ten carry less than 2%. The source material was peripheral blood, sampled 28 days after the second AZD1222 dose. These receptors were obtained from an adult who received the AZD1222 COVID-19 vaccine.

The sample holds a few counts of this clone. This chain uses TRBV5-6 with TRBJ2-7; D is unclear. Germline CDR1 and CDR2: SGHDT and YYEEEE. There are 14 residues in the CDR3. Trimming took 1 base from V and 8 from J, leaving 16 bases between them. The CDR3, as DNA: TGTGCCAGCAGCTTGCCCGGCCCATTCTCACAGCAGTACTTC. Protein sequence: CASSLPGPFSQQYF.

The chain couples TRBV4-1 to TRBJ1-5; D perhaps matches TRBD1 (5 bases). V lost 0 bases and J lost 0, with 15 bases in between. Germline V gene sequence: CDR1 MGHRA, CDR2 YSYEKL. The CDR3 spans 18 residues. The CDR3 nucleotides read TGCGCCAGCAGCCAAGATCACAGGCGAGCATATAGCAATCAGCCCCAGCATTTT. Residues: CASSQDHRRAYSNQPQHF.

CDR3 sequence: CASRGTTSTDTQYF. CDR3 DNA sequence: TGTGCCAGCAGGGGGACTACTAGCACAGATACGCAGTATTTT. V gene TRBV27 combines with J gene TRBJ2-3; 7 bases map to TRBD2. The germline gives CDR1 MNHEY, CDR2 SMNVEV (reference sequence). Trimming removed 6 bases from V and 0 bases from J; junction bases left unmatched: 3. The CDR3 has 14 amino acids.

This rearrangement joins TRBV12-5 to TRBJ2-7; 12 bases are a match to TRBD2. The CDR3 covers 17 residues. CDR1 and CDR2 from the germline V gene are LGHNT and FRNRAP. Trimming removed 1 base from V and 3 bases from J; junction bases left unmatched: 7. The DNA of the CDR3 is TGTGCTAGTGGTTTGGCCCGGACTAGCGGGATCGACTACGAGCAGTACTTC. Protein product: CASGLARTSGIDYEQYF. The variable domain in full, with the rest retrieved from reference TRBV12-5 and TRBJ2-7, is DARVTQTPRHKVTEMGQEVTMRCQPILGHNTVFWYRQTMMQGLELLAYFRNRAPLDDSGMPKDRFSAEMPDATLATLKIQPSEPRDSAVYFCASGLARTSGIDYEQYFGPGTRLTVT.

V and J are TRBV6-2 or TRBV6-3 and TRBJ2-1; 9 positions agree with TRBD2. J gave up 6 bases and V 3 bases, and 12 bases lay outside the gene matches. Looked up from germline, CDR1 is MNHEY and CDR2 is SVGEGT. There are 17 residues in the CDR3. Written as DNA, the CDR3 is TGTGCCAGCAGTTATACCATTGGGCGGGAGGGCCGCAATGAGCAGTTCTTC. Encoded protein: CASSYTIGREGRNEQFF.

The chain carries TRBV7-2 and TRBJ2-7; D is perhaps TRBD2 (6 bases). Germline CDR1 SGHTA, CDR2 FQGNSA. The V and J ends lost 5 bases and 2 bases respectively, with 13 bases between them. The length of the CDR3 is 14 residues. CDR3 in DNA: TGTGCCAGCAGCGGGGGACTTCCTCCCTACGAGCAGTACTTC. Its translation: CASSGGLPPYEQYF.

The J gene is TRBJ2-1, the V gene TRBV5-1; 9 bases are shared with TRBD1. The J segment lost 12 bases and the V segment lost 0 bases, leaving 13 bases of the junction unmatched. The germline V gene has CDR1 SGHRS and CDR2 YFSETQ. The CDR3 extends over 16 amino acids. CDR3: CASSLDGTGRAKGQFF. The DNA for the CDR3 is TGCGCCAGCAGCTTGGATGGGACAGGGAGGGCTAAAGGGCAGTTCTTC.

The chain combines TRBV29-1 with TRBJ2-1, with D possibly matching TRBD2 (7 bases). Germline V gene lookup returns CDR1 SQVTM and CDR2 ANQGSEA. Trimming left V 3 bases short and J 12 bases short, with 21 bases between. The CDR3 consists of 14 residues. The CDR3 nucleotides are TGCAGCGTTGAGCTCTGGGAGGGGGGTGGTAGGCAGTTCTTC. This sequence encodes CSVELWEGGGRQFF.

The V gene is TRBV9, the J gene TRBJ2-5, with 7 bases identical to TRBD1. The CDR3 has 18 amino acids. CDR1 SGDLS and CDR2 YYNGEE come from the germline V gene. Unmatched junction bases numbered 20, after V lost 4 bases and J lost 5 bases. CDR3 sequence: CASSLNRDSRTVGETQYF. CDR3 DNA sequence: TGTGCCAGCAGCCTAAACCGGGACAGCCGCACCGTCGGGGAGACCCAGTACTTC.

The genes are TRBV19 and TRBJ1-6; D unclear. Trimming pared 5 bases from V and 7 bases from J, leaving 15 bases between. Germline V gene sequence: CDR1 LNHDA, CDR2 SQIVND (reference sequence). The CDR3 totals 15 residues. The CDR3 sequence: CASSFRSGSNSPLHF. CDR3 DNA: TGTGCCAGTAGTTTTAGATCGGGCAGCAATTCACCCCTCCACTTT.

The chain has TRBV5-1 and TRBJ1-6; D is undetermined. Deletions cut 4 bases from V and 9 bases from J, with 14 bases between. Per the germline V gene, CDR1 is SGHRS and CDR2 is YFSETQ. This CDR3 has 14 residues. DNA of the CDR3: TGCGCCAGCAGCCCTGGACGGAACGGTTCACCCCTCCACTTT. Translating gives CASSPGRNGSPLHF.

This clone has only one observation. The V gene is TRBV6-5, the J gene TRBJ1-1; TRBD1 matches at 7 bases. The CDR3 extends over 14 amino acids. The ends lost 3 bases at V and 5 bases at J; junction bases unmatched: 6. Germline CDR1 reads MNHEY; CDR2 reads SVGAGI. CDR3 bases: TGTGCCAGCAGTTATCTCAGGGGGAGTACTGAAGCTTTCTTT. The encoded protein is CASSYLRGSTEAFF.

The CDR3 here is CSVYSGGLAKNIQYF. The CDR3 DNA is TGCAGCGTTTATAGCGGGGGACTCGCCAAAAACATTCAGTACTTC. The chain is built from TRBV29-1 and TRBJ2-4; 9 bases are a match to TRBD2. Losses at the gene ends were 5 bases for V and 1 base for J; bases not matched to a gene: 6. This CDR3 has 15 residues. Germline V CDR1 and CDR2: SQVTM, ANQGSEA.

In this sample, this clone turned up once. The sample carries other DNA sequences with the same CDR3. V usage is TRBV12-3 or TRBV12-4 and J usage is TRBJ2-7; D is undetermined. Trimming removed 5 bases at V and 6 bases at J, with 11 bases between. The CDR3 loop spans 12 amino acids. The CDR3 DNA is TGTGCCAGCAGTCTACGGCGGCGCGAGCAGTACTTC. It codes for CASSLRRREQYF.

The V call is TRBV2, the J call TRBJ1-6; D remains ambiguous. V shed 6 bases and J shed 7 bases, with 10 bases lying between them. CDR3 length equals 13 residues. Per the germline V gene, CDR1 is SNHLY and CDR2 is FYNNEI. The CDR3 DNA is TGTGCCAGCAGCGAGAGACGGAATTCACCCCTCCACTTT. Amino acids: CASSERRNSPLHF. Full variable domain (missing parts from reference TRBV2 and TRBJ1-6): EPEVTQTPSHQVTQMGQEVILRCVPISNHLYFYWYRQILGQKVEFLVSFYNNEISEKSEIFDDQFSVERPDGSNFTLKIRSTKLEDSAMYFCASSERRNSPLHFGNGTRLTVT.

The J gene is TRBJ2-1, the V gene TRBV11-3; D call uncertain. V was cut by 0 bases and J by 0 bases, with 9 bases left in between. The V gene's germline CDR1 is SGHNT and CDR2 YENEEA. There are 16 residues in the CDR3. The CDR3 DNA reads as TGTGCCAGCAGCTTAGACGGCGGAAACTCCTACAATGAGCAGTTCTTC. Encoded protein: CASSLDGGNSYNEQFF.

This clone was seen just once. This chain connects TRBV5-1 to TRBJ1-2; perhaps TRBD1 as D (5 bases). Trimming cost V 2 bases and J 6 bases, with 8 bases left between them. CDR1 is SGHRS, CDR2 YFSETQ, per germline. This CDR3 has 12 residues. The CDR3 region has the DNA TGCGCCAGCAGCTTTGGACACGATGGCTACACCTTC. This sequence encodes CASSFGHDGYTF.

This chain connects TRBV19 to TRBJ1-1; D not resolved. This CDR3 region has 12 residues. Germline V gene lookup returns CDR1 LNHDA and CDR2 SQIVND (reference sequence). Trimming left V 3 bases short and J 1 base short, with 3 bases between. In DNA form, the CDR3 reads TGTGCCAGTAGTATGTCGAACACTGAAGCTTTCTTT. Residues: CASSMSNTEAFF.

The V call is TRBV10-3, the J call TRBJ2-6; TRBD1 agrees at 7 bases. The length of the CDR3 is 16 residues. With 10 bases clipped from V and 0 bases from J, the junction kept 9 bases outside the gene matches. Germline-derived CDR1 and CDR2 are ENHRY and SYGVKD. The CDR3 here is CATSGYRGSGANVLTF. The DNA of the CDR3 is TGTGCCACCTCAGGCTACAGGGGCTCTGGGGCCAACGTCCTGACTTTC.